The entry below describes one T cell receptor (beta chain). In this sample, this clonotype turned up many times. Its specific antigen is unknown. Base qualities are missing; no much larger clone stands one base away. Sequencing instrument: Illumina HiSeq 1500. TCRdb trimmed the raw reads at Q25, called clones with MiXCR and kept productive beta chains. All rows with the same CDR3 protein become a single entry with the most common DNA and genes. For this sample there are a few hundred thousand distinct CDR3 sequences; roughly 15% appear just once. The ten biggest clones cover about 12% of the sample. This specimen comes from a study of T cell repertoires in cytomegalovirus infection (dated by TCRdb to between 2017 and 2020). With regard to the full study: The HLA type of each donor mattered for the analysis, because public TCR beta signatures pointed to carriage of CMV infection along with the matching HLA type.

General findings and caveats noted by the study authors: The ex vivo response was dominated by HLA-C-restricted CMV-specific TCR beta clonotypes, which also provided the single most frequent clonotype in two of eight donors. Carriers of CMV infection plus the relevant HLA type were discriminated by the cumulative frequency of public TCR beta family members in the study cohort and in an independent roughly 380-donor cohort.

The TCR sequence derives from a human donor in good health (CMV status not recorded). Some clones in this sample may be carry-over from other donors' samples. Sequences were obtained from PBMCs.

The DNA reads as follows: TGTGCCAGCAGCTTAGGAGCGGGGACCGGGGGTACGCAGTATTTT. It encodes CASSLGAGTGGTQYF. The rearranged chain carries TRBV7-2 and TRBJ2-3, and TRBD2 matches 7 of the central bases. After removal of 1 base from V and 8 bases from J, the junction retains 9 bases not matched to a gene. For CDR1 and CDR2, the germline V gene lists SGHTA and FQGNSA. The cysteine opens and the phenylalanine closes a CDR3 of 15 amino acids. The DNA shown is the 45-base CDR3, in frame from base 1.